A selection of T cell receptor beta chains follows, all from one sample in a study of post-analysis software for immune sequencing data. TCRdb reprocessed the PCR reads via MiXCR and lists one record per CDR3 protein. The sample carries about 810,000 distinct CDR3 sequences, roughly 50% recorded once. The sequencing sample was made of blood. These receptors were taken from a girl under 18 with multiple sclerosis. The CDR3 runs from the conserved cysteine through the conserved F or W. D genes are given only for firm matches. Only part of the rows carry a size: once, few, many, or a class if the clone is expanded.

d_call j_call v_call clone_size cdr3_aa cdr3_nt
NA TRBJ1-2 TRBV9 NA CASSISYATANYGYTF TGTGCCAGCAGCATTTCTTACGCGACAGCGAACTATGGCTACACCTTC
NA TRBJ1-2 TRBV20-1 NA CSARDIRTKNYGYTF TGCAGTGCTAGAGATATCCGGACAAAAAACTATGGCTACACCTTC
NA TRBJ2-7 TRBV10-3 NA CAISGGPLTPGLTSYEQYF TGTGCCATCAGTGGAGGACCCCTAACTCCAGGGTTGACCTCCTACGAGCAGTACTTC
NA TRBJ1-1 TRBV20-1 NA CSASSTLGTEAFF TGCAGTGCTAGTTCCACTCTGGGGACTGAAGCTTTCTTT
NA TRBJ1-2 TRBV29-1 NA CSVDEGSGYTF TGCAGCGTTGATGAGGGAAGTGGCTACACCTTC
NA TRBJ2-5 TRBV10-3 few CAISPGVETQYF TGTGCCATCAGTCCAGGGGTGGAGACCCAGTACTTC
TRBD2 TRBJ2-1 TRBV20-1 NA CSARESSGGNYNEQFF TGCAGTGCTAGAGAGTCTAGCGGGGGCAACTACAATGAGCAGTTCTTC
NA TRBJ2-5 TRBV29-1 few CSVEPGQSIQETQYF TGCAGCGTTGAACCCGGACAGTCCATCCAAGAGACCCAGTACTTC
NA TRBJ2-3 TRBV20-1 NA CSVRISSTDTQYF TGCAGTGTCCGTATATCTAGCACAGATACGCAGTATTTT
NA TRBJ2-1 TRBV4-2 NA CASSQDGGGSFLENEQFF NA
NA TRBJ1-2 TRBV7-2 NA CASSLAPPGGGYTF TGTGCCAGCAGCTTAGCCCCCCCTGGGGGAGGCTACACTTTC
NA TRBJ2-1 TRBV29-1 few CSVEVGNYNEQFF TGCAGCGTTGAAGTTGGAAATTACAATGAGCAGTTCTTC
NA TRBJ1-2 TRBV10-3 NA CAISDSYGYTF TGTGCCATCAGTGACAGCTATGGCTACACCTTC
TRBD2 TRBJ2-3 TRBV24-1 NA CATSDPTSGTTDTQYF TGTGCCACCAGTGATCCCACTAGCGGGACCACAGATACGCAGTATTTT
TRBD2 TRBJ2-3 TRBV7-6 NA CASSSGRGLAGGTDTQYF TGTGCCAGCAGCTCCGGCAGAGGACTAGCGGGGGGGACAGATACGCAGTATTTT
TRBD1 TRBJ1-5 TRBV4-2 NA CASSQAGTGMLGNQPQHF TGTGCCAGCAGCCAGGCCGGGACAGGGATGTTAGGCAATCAGCCCCAGCATTTT
TRBD1 TRBJ1-5 TRBV7-9 NA CASSLVGTGRRNQPQHF TGTGCCAGCAGCTTAGTCGGGACAGGGCGGCGCAATCAGCCCCAGCATTTT
TRBD2 TRBJ2-7 TRBV12-3/TRBV12-4 few CASSPPPGGRSYEQYF TGTGCCAGCAGTCCACCGCCGGGGGGGAGGTCCTACGAGCAGTACTTC
NA TRBJ2-6 TRBV10-3 once CAISFSGANVLTF TGTGCCATCAGCTTTTCGGGGGCCAACGTCCTGACTTTC
NA TRBJ1-2 TRBV29-1 NA CSVDRQVPSGNYGYTF TGCAGCGTTGATAGGCAGGTACCCTCTGGGAACTATGGCTACACCTTC
NA TRBJ1-1 TRBV4-1 once CASSQDLLWGTEAFF TGCGCCAGCAGCCAAGATCTTTTATGGGGCACTGAAGCTTTCTTT
TRBD1 TRBJ1-4 TRBV20-1 NA CSARGDRVGEKLFF TGCAGTGCTAGAGGGGACAGGGTAGGGGAAAAACTGTTTTTT
NA TRBJ1-5 TRBV7-2 NA CASSLETGKNQPQHF TGTGCCAGCAGCTTAGAGACAGGCAAGAATCAGCCCCAGCATTTT
TRBD2 TRBJ2-4 TRBV6-5 NA CASSYTSGSDVSKNIQYF TGTGCCAGCAGTTACACTAGCGGGAGTGATGTCTCCAAAAACATTCAGTACTTC
NA TRBJ1-5 TRBV6-1 once CASSEALTGGHSNQPQHF TGTGCCAGCAGTGAAGCGCTTACGGGGGGCCATAGCAATCAGCCCCAGCATTTT
NA TRBJ1-2 TRBV29-1 NA CSVEKGSGSGYTF TGCAGCGTTGAGAAGGGATCAGGGTCTGGCTACACCTTC
TRBD1 TRBJ2-3 TRBV7-3 NA CASSRLEGAPDTQYF TGTGCCAGCAGCCGCCTCGAGGGGGCTCCAGATACGCAGTATTTT